This record covers a single TCR beta chain. Its specificity is not known. Described treatment: approximately 18 received Ad26.COV2.S at low or high dose, single or two shots; 5 received placebo; per-sample allocation not given. Sample collection was performed on day 63 after the first vaccine or placebo injection. Vaccination employed an Ad26 vector expressing the Wuhan-strain SARS-CoV-2 spike. These data belong to a study of Ad26.COV2.S vaccination and SARS-CoV-2 variants. Sequencing used immunoSEQ multiplex PCR; TCRdb keeps in-frame clones, though not all of them. The data hold hundreds of thousands of clones, with 80% to 90% observed a single time. Findings of the study overall: Substantial post-vaccination breadth of spike-specific CD8+ and CD4+ T cell responses was reported. Measurements of TCR breadth and depth may have given underestimates of the total T cell responses. Vaccine recipients had higher spike-specific TCR breadth than placebo recipients.

This TCR was sampled from a person aged 18-65 years who received the Ad26.COV2.S COVID-19 vaccine or a placebo. Sample: peripheral blood, taken in a trial of Ad26.COV2.S vaccine versus placebo.

CDR3 loop: CARTETNTEAFF. The CDR3 DNA reads TGTGCCAGGACAGAAACGAACACTGAAGCTTTCTTT. This rearrangement joins TRBV2 to TRBJ1-1, with D perhaps TRBD1 (5 bases). Looked up from germline, CDR1 is SNHLY and CDR2 is FYNNEI. This CDR3 is built from 12 residues. Trimming took 9 bases from V and 1 from J, leaving 9 bases between them. Full variable domain (remainder filled in from reference TRBV2 and TRBJ1-1): EPEVTQTPSHQVTQMGQEVILRCVPISNHLYFYWYRQILGQKVEFLVSFYNNEISEKSEIFDDQFSVERPDGSNFTLKIRSTKLEDSAMYFCARTETNTEAFFGQGTRLTVV.